This T cell receptor beta chain came from a study of cytotoxic CD8 clonotypes in ibrutinib-treated CLL. Clones were read by immunoSEQ multiplex PCR, and TCRdb kept only the in-frame ones, dropping some. This table has 250,000 to 350,000 clones, roughly 76% appearing once. This clonotype was sampled from a human donor with chronic lymphocytic leukemia. This material consisted of PBMCs, taken at disease progression, from a patient treated with ibrutinib.

This CDR3 is CASSSPPLGTQYF. Written as DNA, the CDR3 is TGTGCCAGCAGCTCACCCCCCTTGGGGACCCAGTACTTC. The chain has TRBV11-2 and TRBJ2-5; the D is unclear. The CDR3 is made up of 13 amino acids. Trimming pared 4 bases from V and 7 bases from J, leaving 13 bases between. The germline V gene has CDR1 SGHAT and CDR2 FQNNGV.